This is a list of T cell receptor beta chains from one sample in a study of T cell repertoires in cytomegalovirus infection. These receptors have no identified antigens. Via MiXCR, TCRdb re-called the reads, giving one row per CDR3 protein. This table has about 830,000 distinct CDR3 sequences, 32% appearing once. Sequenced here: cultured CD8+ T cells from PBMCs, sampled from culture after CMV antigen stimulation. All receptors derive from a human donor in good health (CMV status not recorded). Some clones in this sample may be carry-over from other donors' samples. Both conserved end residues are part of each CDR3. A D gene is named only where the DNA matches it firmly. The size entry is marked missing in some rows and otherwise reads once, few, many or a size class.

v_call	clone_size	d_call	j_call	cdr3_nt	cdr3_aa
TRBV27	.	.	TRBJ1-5	TGTGCCAGCAGTTTATCGGTAGGGGTTGGGAGCAATCAGCCCCAGCATTTT	CASSLSVGVGSNQPQHF
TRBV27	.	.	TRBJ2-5	TGTGCCAACAGTTCCCTGGCGGGACACAAAGAGACCCAGTACTTC	CANSSLAGHKETQYF
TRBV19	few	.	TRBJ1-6	TGTGCCAGTAGCTCGTTATTCCGGGGGAATTCACCCCTCCACTTT	CASSSLFRGNSPLHF
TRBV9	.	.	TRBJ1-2	TGTGCCGGCAGCGTAGAGACAGCGAACTTCTATGGCTACACCTTC	CAGSVETANFYGYTF
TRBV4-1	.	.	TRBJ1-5	TGCGCCAGCAGCCAGTCGTCGGGGGGGAGGCACAATCAGCCCCAGCATTTT	CASSQSSGGRHNQPQHF
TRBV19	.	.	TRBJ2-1	TGTGCCAGTAGTATTTATGGGGGGTTTGGGGATGAGCAGTTCTTC	CASSIYGGFGDEQFF
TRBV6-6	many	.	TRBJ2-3	TGTGCCAGCACCCTAGACCCAAACTACGGCACAGATACGCAGTATTTT	CASTLDPNYGTDTQYF
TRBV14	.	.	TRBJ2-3	TGTGCCAGCAGCCGAGAGACCTTTTCCACAGATACGCAGTATTTT	CASSRETFSTDTQYF
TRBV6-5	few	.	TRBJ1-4	TGTGCCAGCAGTTCGAAAGGTCTGGCTTCGAATGAAAAACTGTTTTTT	CASSSKGLASNEKLFF
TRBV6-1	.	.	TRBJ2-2	TGTGCCAGCAGTGAACTAACCTCAGGCGGGGAGCTGTTTTTT	CASSELTSGGELFF
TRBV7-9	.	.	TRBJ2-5	TGTGCCAGCAGCCGCCCCCGAACGGGCAGGGACCAAGAGACCCAGTACTTC	CASSRPRTGRDQETQYF
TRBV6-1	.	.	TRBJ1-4	TGTGCCAGCAGTGAAGACAGGGCAACTAATGAAAAACTGTTTTTT	CASSEDRATNEKLFF
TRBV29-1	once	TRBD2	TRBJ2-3	TGCAGCGTTGAGTTAGCGGGGGCAGATACGCAGTATTTT	CSVELAGADTQYF
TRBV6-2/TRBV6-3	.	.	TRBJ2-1	TGTGCCAGCGGCCAACTTATGATTACGGGTTCCGGTTGGGAGCAGTTCTTC	CASGQLMITGSGWEQFF
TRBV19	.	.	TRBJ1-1	TGTGCCAGTAGTATAGATCCCGAAAGGGGTATGAACACTGAAGCTTTCTTT	CASSIDPERGMNTEAFF
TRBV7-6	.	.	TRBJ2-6	TGTGCCAGCAGCGTACAGTCTGGGGCCAACGTCCGGACTTTC	CASSVQSGANVRTF
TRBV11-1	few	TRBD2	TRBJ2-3	TGTGCCAGCCAAGAAGGCGGGGGAATCGCAGATACGCAGTATTTT	CASQEGGGIADTQYF
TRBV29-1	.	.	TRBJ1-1	TGCAGCGTTGAATGGGGGGAGGGTACTGAAGCTTTCTTT	CSVEWGEGTEAFF
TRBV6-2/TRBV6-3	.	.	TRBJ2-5	TGTGCCAGTCACATGGGACTTCAAGAGACCCAGTACTTC	CASHMGLQETQYF
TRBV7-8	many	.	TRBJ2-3	TGTGCCAGCAGCTTAGTAGGGGCGGCAGATACGCAGTATTTT	CASSLVGAADTQYF
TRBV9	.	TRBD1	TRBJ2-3	TGTGCCAGTAAAGGGGGCTGGGGCACAGATACGCAGTATTTT	CASKGGWGTDTQYF
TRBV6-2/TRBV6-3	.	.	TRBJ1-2	TGTGCCAGCAGTTACTCGACAGGCACAAGCTATGGCTACACCTTC	CASSYSTGTSYGYTF
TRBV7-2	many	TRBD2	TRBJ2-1	TGTGCCAGCAGCTTAGTGGAGCGGGGGGGGAGCGTTGATGAGCAGTTCTTC	CASSLVERGGSVDEQFF
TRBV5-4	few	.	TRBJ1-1	TGTGCCAGCAGCTTGGGATTGGGGTCGAACACTGAAGCTTTCTTT	CASSLGLGSNTEAFF
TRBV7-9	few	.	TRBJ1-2	TGTGCCAGCAGCTCCTCCGGTGGTGGCTACACCTTC	CASSSSGGGYTF
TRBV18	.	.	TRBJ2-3	TGTGCCAGTTGCGGTCAGGAGGGGCCAGATACGCAGTATTTT	CASCGQEGPDTQYF
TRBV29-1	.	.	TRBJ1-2	TGCAGCGTTGTGGGCAGGTTCTATGGCTACACCTTC	CSVVGRFYGYTF
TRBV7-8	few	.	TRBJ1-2	TGTGCCAGCAGCCACGGTTCAGGGTATGGCTACACCTTC	CASSHGSGYGYTF
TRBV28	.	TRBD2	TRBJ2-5	TGTGCCAGCAGTTCCCCCCTCGGGGGGGTTAAATTAGAGACCCAGTACTTC	CASSSPLGGVKLETQYF
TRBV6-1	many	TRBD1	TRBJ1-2	TGTGCCAGCAAGGAACAGGGGGCGAACTATGGCTACACCTTC	CASKEQGANYGYTF
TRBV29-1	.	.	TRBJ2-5	TGCAGCGTATGGGCTGGGGGGGAGACCCAGTACTTC	CSVWAGGETQYF
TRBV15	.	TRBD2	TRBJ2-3	TGTGCCACCAGCAGTTACCCTAGCGGGGGGTCAGATACGCAGTATTTT	CATSSYPSGGSDTQYF
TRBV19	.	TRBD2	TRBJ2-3	TGTGCCAGTAGTATCCAACGGGGGGGCTCCACAGATACGCAGTATTTT	CASSIQRGGSTDTQYF
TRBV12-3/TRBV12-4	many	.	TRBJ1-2	TGTGCCAGCACTCCGGGGCGCCCCGGGACTCATGGCTACACCTTC	CASTPGRPGTHGYTF
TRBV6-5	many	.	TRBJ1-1	TGTGCCAGCAGCCATGGGGGAGGAACTGAAGCTTTCTTT	CASSHGGGTEAFF
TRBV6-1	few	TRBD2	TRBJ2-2	TGTGCCAGCAGCCAAAACCCGGGGGGAATCACCGGGGAGCTGTTTTTT	CASSQNPGGITGELFF
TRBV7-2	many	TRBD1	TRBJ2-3	TGTGCCAGCAGCTTTTACAGGGGGCGCACAGATACGCAGTATTTT	CASSFYRGRTDTQYF
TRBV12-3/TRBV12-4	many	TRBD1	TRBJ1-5	TGTGCCAGCAGGACAGGGGGGCAGCCCCAGCATTTT	CASRTGGQPQHF
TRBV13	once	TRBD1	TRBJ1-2	TGTGCCAGCAGCTTAGGTCAAACAGGGGGCGATGGCTACACCTTC	CASSLGQTGGDGYTF
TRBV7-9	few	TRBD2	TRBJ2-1	TGTGCCAGCCCCGGGGGGGGGCAGTTAAATGAGCAGTTCTTC	CASPGGGQLNEQFF
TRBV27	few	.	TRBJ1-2	TGTGCCAGCAGTTTATCGAGAGGGGGTGGCTACACCTTC	CASSLSRGGGYTF
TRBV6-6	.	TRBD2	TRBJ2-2	TGTGCCAGCAGTTACTTTGCGGGGGGGATCACCGGGGAGCTGTTTTTT	CASSYFAGGITGELFF